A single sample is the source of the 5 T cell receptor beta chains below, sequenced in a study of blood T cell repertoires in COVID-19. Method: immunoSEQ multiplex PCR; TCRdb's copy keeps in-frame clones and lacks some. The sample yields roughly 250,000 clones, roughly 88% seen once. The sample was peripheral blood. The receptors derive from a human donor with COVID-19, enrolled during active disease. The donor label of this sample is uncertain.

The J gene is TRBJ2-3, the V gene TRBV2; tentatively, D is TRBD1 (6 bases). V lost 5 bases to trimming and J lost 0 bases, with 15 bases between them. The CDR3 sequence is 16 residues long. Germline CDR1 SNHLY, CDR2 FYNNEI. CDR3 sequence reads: CASSSGQTPSTDTQYF. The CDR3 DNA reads TGTGCCAGCAGTTCCGGACAGACCCCTAGCACAGATACGCAGTATTTT. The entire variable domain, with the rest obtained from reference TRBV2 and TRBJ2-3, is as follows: EPEVTQTPSHQVTQMGQEVILRCVPISNHLYFYWYRQILGQKVEFLVSFYNNEISEKSEIFDDQFSVERPDGSNFTLKIRSTKLEDSAMYFCASSSGQTPSTDTQYFGPGTRLTVL.

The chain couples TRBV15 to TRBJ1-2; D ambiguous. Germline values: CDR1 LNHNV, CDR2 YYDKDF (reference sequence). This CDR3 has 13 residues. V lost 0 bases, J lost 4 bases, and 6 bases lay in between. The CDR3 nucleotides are TGTGCCACCAGCAGAGACCCAGGCTATGGCTACACCTTC. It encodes CATSRDPGYGYTF.

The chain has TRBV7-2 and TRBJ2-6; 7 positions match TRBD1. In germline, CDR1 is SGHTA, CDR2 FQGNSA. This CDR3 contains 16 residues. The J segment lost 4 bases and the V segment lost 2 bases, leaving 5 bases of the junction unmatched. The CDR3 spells CASSLRSTGGANVLTF. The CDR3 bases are TGTGCCAGCAGCTTACGATCGACAGGGGGGGCCAACGTCCTGACTTTC.

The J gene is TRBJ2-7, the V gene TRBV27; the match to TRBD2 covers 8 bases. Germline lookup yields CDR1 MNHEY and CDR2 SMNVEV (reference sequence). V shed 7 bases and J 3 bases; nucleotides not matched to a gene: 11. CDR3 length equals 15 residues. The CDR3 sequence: CASKLDLAGGYEQYF. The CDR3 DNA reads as TGTGCCAGCAAACTCGACCTGGCGGGAGGCTACGAGCAGTACTTC.

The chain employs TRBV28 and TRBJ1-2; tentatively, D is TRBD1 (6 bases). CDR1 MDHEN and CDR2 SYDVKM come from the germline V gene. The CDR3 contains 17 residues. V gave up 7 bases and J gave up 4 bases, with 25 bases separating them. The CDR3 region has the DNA TGTGCCAGCACGACCTGGGCACAGGGCCGCACCCTCTATGGCTACACCTTC. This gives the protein CASTTWAQGRTLYGYTF.